This TCR beta chain emerged from a study of identical twins. This clonotype was seen only a few times. Its antigen is undetermined. One end of the junction varies from germline; a read error may be responsible. A single record per CDR3 protein comes from TCRdb applying MiXCR to the 5' RACE reads. The sample yields 450,000 or so distinct CDR3 sequences, around 14% seen once. Germline V lookup: CDR1 MNHNS, CDR2 SASEGT. The CDR3 loop spans 16 amino acids. Study-wide results and caveats: Less excess twin sharing appeared in beta out-of-frame sequences.

This same sample was also part of a study on yellow fever vaccine responses in identical twins.

The receptor's source is a woman between 18 and 30 years old in good health. The chain recombines TRBV6-1 with TRBJ2-5, with D perhaps being TRBD1 or TRBD2 (7 bases each). The material sequenced was CD4+ T cells sorted from blood. This chain's CDR3 is CASSKAQGGYQETQYF. The CDR3 nucleotides are TGTGCCAGCAGTAAAGCCCAGGGGGGGTACCAAGAGACCCAGTACTTC.